This note documents a single T cell receptor beta chain sequence. The data originate from a study of cytomegalovirus exposure and HLA in healthy donors. Both 60 Vbeta primers and 13 Jbeta primers went into the PCR. Measured with immunoSEQ multiplex PCR; TCRdb has only the in-frame clones, and not every one. The sample has under 200,000 clones; roughly 80% are singletons. The length of the CDR3 is 15 residues. Trimming stripped 1 base from V and 1 base from J, with 11 bases between. Germline CDR1 is SGDLS and CDR2 is YYNGEE. The sequencing sample was made of PBMCs. V gene TRBV9 combines with J gene TRBJ1-1; D is uncertain. This sequence was found in a man aged 25-40 years in good health and CMV-seronegative. The CDR3 coding sequence is TGTGCCAGCAGCGTACAGACGGGTGCGAACACTGAAGCTTTCTTT. Translated: CASSVQTGANTEAFF. Drawing the rest from reference TRBV9 and TRBJ1-1, the complete variable domain is DSGVTQTPKHLITATGQRVTLRCSPRSGDLSVYWYQQSLDQGLQFLIQYYNGEERAKGNILERFSAQQFPDLHSELNLSSLELGDSALYFCASSVQTGANTEAFFGQGTRLTVV.